The entry below describes one T cell receptor (beta chain). The antigen is not known. The data stem from a study of response to subunit inactivated influenza vaccine. TCRdb reprocessed the RT-PCR reads with MiXCR, giving one entry per CDR3 protein. The data contain around 790,000 distinct CDR3 sequences, about 20% of them singletons. Trimming cost V 2 bases and J 3 bases, with 9 bases left between them. Germline CDR1 reads MNHEY; CDR2 reads SVGAGI. The CDR3 has 14 amino acids. Study-level findings and limits: Authors suggested each seasonal influenza vaccination recruits few new T cells.

The chain uses TRBV6-5 and TRBJ2-3; D tentatively fits TRBD1 or TRBD2 (5 bases each). The TCR originated in a man aged 45-65 years who received an inactivated influenza vaccine. The sequencing used PBMCs from blood, collected roughly 5 days after vaccination. The CDR3 here is CASSYQWGTDTQYF. In nucleotides, the CDR3 is TGTGCCAGCAGTTACCAGTGGGGGACAGATACGCAGTATTTT.